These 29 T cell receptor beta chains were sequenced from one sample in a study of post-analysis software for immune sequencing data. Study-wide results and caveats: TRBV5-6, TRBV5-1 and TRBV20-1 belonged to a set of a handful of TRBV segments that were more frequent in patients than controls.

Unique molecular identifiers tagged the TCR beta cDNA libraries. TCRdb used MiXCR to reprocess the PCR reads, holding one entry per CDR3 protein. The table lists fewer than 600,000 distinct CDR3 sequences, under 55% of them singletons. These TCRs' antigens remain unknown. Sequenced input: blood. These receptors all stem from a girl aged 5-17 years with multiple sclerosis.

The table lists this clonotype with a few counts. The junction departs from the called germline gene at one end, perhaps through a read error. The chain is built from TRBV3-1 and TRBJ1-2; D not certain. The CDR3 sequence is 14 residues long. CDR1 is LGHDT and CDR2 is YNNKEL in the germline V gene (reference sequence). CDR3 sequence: CASSQDTGYYGYTF. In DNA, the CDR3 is TGTGCCAGCAGCCAAGATACCGGATACTACGGCTACACCTTC.

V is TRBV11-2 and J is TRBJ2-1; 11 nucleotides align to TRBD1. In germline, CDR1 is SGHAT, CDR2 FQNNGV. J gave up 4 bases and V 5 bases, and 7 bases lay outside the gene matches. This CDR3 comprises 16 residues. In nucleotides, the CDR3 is TGTGCCAGCAGCGGGGGCGGGACAGGGGGTTACAATGAGCAGTTCTTC. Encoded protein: CASSGGGTGGYNEQFF.

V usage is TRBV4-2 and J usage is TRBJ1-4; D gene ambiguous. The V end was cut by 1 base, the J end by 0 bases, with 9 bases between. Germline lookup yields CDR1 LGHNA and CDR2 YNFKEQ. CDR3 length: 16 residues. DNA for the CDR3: TGTGCCAGCAGCCAAGCAGGCAGTCCAACTAATGAAAAACTGTTTTTT. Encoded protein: CASSQAGSPTNEKLFF.

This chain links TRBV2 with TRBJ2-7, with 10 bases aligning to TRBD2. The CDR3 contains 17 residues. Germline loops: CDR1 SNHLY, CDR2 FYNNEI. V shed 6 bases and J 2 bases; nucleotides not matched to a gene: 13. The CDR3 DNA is TGTGCCAGCAGACCTACCATCCTAGCGGGAGTCACCTACGAGCAGTACTTC. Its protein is CASRPTILAGVTYEQYF. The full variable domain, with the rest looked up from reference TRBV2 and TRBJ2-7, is EPEVTQTPSHQVTQMGQEVILRCVPISNHLYFYWYRQILGQKVEFLVSFYNNEISEKSEIFDDQFSVERPDGSNFTLKIRSTKLEDSAMYFCASRPTILAGVTYEQYFGPGTRLTVT.

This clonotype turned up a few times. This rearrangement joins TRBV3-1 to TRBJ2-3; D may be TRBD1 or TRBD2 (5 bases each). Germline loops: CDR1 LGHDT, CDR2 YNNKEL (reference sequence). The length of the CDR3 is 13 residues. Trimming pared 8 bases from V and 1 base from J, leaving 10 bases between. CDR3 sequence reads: CASGTGRTDTQYF. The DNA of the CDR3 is TGTGCCAGCGGGACGGGACGCACAGATACGCAGTATTTT.

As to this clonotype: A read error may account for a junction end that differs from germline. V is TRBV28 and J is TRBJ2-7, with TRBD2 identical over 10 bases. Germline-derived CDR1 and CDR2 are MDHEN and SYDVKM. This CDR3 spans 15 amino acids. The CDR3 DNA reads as TGTGCCAGCATCGATAGCGGGAGGTTCTCCTACGGGCAGTACTTC. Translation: CASIDSGRFSYGQYF.

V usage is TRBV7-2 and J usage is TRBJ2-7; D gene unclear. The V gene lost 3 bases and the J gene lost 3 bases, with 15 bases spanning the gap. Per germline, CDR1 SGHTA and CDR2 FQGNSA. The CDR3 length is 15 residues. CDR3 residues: CASSFGTANNYEQYF. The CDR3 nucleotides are TGTGCCAGCAGCTTTGGAACAGCCAACAACTACGAGCAGTACTTC.

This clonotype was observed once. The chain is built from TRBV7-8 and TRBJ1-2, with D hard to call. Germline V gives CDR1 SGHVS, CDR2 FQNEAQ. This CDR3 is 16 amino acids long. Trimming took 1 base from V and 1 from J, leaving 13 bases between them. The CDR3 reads CASSLGGRLYNYGYTF. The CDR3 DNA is TGTGCCAGCAGCTTAGGGGGTCGACTCTATAACTATGGCTACACCTTC. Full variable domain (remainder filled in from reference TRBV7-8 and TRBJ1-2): GAGVSQSPRYKVAKRGQDVALRCDPISGHVSLFWYQQALGQGPEFLTYFQNEAQLDKSGLPSDRFFAERPEGSVSTLKIQRTQQEDSAVYLCASSLGGRLYNYGYTFGSGTRLTVV.

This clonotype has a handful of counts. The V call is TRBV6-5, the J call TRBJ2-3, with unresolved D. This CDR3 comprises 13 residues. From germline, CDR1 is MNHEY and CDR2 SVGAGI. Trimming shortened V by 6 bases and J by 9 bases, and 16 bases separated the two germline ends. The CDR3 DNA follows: TGTGCCAGCAGAACGATCAGCCGCCCCACGCAGTATTTT. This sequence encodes CASRTISRPTQYF.

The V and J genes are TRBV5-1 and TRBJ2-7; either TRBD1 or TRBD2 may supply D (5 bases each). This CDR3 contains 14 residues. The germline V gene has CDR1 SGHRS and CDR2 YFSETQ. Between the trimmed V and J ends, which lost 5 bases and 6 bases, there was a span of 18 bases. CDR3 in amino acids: CASRLDSSGREQYF. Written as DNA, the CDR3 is TGCGCCAGCAGGCTCGATTCTTCGGGGCGCGAGCAGTACTTC.

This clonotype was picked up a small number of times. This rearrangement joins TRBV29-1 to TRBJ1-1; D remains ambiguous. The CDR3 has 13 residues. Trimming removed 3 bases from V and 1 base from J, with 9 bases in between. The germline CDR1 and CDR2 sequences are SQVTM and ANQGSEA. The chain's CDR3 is CSVEARRNTEAFF. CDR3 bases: TGCAGCGTTGAGGCCAGGAGGAACACTGAAGCTTTCTTT.

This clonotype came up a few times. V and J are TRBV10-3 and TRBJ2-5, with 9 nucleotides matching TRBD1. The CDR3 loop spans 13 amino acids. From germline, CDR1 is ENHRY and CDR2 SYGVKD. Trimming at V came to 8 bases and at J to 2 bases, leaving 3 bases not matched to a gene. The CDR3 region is CAIGGQGQETQYF. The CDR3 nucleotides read TGTGCCATCGGGGGACAGGGACAAGAGACCCAGTACTTC.

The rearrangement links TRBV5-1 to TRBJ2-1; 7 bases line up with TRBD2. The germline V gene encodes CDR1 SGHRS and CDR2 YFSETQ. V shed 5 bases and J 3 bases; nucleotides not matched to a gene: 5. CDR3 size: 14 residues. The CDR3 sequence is CASSRQRGYNEQFF. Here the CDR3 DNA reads TGCGCCAGCAGTCGTCAGCGGGGCTACAATGAGCAGTTCTTC.

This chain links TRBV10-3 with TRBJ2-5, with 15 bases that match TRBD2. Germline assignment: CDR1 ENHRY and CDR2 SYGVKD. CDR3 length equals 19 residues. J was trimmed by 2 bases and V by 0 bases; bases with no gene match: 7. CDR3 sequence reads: CAISESWTSGRAVQETQYF. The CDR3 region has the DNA TGTGCCATCAGTGAGTCTTGGACTAGCGGGAGGGCCGTTCAAGAGACCCAGTACTTC.

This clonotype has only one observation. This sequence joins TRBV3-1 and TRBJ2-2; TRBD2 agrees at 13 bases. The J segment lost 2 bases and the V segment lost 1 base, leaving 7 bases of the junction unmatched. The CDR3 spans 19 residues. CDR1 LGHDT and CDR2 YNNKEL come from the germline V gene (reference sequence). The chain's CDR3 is CASSQAYGTSGVNTGELFF. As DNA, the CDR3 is TGTGCCAGCAGCCAAGCCTACGGGACTAGCGGGGTTAACACCGGGGAGCTGTTTTTT.

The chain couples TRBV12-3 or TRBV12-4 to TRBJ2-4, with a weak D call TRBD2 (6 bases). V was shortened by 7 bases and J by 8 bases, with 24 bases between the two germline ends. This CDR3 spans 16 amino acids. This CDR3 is CASTTSRDFQGHIQYF. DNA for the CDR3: TGTGCCAGCACCACTAGCCGGGACTTCCAAGGGCACATTCAGTACTTC.

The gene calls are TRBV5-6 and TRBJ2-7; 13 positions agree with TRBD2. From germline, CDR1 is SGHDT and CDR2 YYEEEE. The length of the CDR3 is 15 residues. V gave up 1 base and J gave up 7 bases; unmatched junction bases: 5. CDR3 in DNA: TGTGCCAGCAGCTTGTGGACTAGCGGGGGCTATGAGCAGTACTTC. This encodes CASSLWTSGGYEQYF. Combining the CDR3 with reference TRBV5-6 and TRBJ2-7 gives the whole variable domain DAGVTQSPTHLIKTRGQQVTLRCSPKSGHDTVSWYQQALGQGPQFIFQYYEEEERQRGNFPDRFSGHQFPNYSSELNVNALLLGDSALYLCASSLWTSGGYEQYFGPGTRLTVT.

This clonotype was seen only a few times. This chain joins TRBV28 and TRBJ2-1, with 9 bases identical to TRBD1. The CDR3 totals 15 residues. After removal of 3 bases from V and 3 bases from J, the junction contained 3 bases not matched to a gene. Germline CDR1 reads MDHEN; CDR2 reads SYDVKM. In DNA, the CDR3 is TGTGCCAGCAGTTTGTGGGACAGGGTCTACAATGAGCAGTTCTTC. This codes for CASSLWDRVYNEQFF.

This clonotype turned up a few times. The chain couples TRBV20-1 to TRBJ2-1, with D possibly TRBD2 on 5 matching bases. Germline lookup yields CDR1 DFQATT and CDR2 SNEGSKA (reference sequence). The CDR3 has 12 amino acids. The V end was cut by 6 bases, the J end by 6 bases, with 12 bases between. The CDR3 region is CSAAPRANEQFF. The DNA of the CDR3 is TGCAGTGCCGCCCCGAGGGCCAATGAGCAGTTCTTC.

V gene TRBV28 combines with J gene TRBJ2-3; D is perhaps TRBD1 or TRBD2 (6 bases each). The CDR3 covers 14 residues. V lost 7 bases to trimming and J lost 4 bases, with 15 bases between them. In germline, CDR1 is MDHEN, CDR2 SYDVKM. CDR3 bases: TGTGCCAGCAAGGGGGGTCTCATGTCAGATACGCAGTATTTT. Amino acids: CASKGGLMSDTQYF.

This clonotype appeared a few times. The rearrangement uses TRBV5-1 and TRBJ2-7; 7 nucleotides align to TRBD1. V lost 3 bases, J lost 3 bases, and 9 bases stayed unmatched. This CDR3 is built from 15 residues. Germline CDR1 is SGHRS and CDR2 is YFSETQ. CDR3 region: CASSSPGQARYEQYF. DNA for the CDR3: TGCGCCAGCAGCTCACCCGGACAGGCGCGCTACGAGCAGTACTTC.

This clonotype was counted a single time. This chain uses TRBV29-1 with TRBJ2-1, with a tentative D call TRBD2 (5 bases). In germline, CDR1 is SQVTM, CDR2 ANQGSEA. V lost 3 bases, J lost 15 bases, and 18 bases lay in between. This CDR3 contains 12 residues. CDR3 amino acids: CSVEAFGNGRFF. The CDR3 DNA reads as TGCAGCGTTGAGGCCTTCGGGAATGGGCGGTTCTTC.

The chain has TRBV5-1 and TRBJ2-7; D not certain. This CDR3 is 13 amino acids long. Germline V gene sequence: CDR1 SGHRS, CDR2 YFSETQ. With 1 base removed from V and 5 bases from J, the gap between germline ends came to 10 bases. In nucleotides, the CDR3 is TGCGCCAGCAGCTTGCGGCTCCTTGACGAGCAGTACTTC. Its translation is CASSLRLLDEQYF.

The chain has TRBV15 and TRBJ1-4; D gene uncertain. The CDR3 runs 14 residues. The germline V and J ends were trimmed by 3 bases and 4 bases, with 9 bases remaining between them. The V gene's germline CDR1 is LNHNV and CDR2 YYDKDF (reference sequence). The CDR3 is CATSSELRNEKLFF. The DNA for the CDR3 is TGTGCCACCAGCAGCGAACTGCGTAATGAAAAACTGTTTTTT.

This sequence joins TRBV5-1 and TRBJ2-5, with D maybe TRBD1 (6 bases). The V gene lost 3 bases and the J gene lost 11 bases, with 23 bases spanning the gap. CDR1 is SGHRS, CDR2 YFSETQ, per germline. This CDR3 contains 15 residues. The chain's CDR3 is CASSWDNPTSYKQYF. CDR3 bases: TGCGCCAGCAGCTGGGACAATCCAACCTCCTACAAGCAGTACTTC.

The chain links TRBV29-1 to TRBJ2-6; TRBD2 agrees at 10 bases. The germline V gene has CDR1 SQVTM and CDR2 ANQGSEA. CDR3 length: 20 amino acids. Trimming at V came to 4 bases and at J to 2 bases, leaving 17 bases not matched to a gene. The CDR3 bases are TGCAGCGTTGTCGGTCCGTTGGCTAGCGGGAGCGAAGCTGGGGCCAACGTCCTGACTTTC. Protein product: CSVVGPLASGSEAGANVLTF.

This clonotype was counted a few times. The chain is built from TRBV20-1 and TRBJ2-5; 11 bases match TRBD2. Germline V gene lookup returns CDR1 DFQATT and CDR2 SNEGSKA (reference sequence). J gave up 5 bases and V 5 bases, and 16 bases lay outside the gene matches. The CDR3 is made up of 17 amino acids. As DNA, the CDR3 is TGCAGTGCTCGGGGAAGGGATCGGTCTAGCGGGAGGGAGACCCAGTACTTC. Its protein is CSARGRDRSSGRETQYF.

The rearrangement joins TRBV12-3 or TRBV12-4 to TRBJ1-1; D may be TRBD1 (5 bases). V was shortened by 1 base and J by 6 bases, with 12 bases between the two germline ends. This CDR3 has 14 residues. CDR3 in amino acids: CASSLGWGVSEAFF. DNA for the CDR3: TGTGCCAGCAGTTTAGGGTGGGGCGTTTCTGAAGCTTTCTTT.

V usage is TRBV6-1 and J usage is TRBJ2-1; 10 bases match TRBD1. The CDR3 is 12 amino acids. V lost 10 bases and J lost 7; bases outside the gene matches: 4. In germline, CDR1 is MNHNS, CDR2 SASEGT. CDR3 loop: CATGQGVNEQFF. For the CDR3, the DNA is TGTGCCACCGGACAGGGGGTTAATGAGCAGTTCTTC.